These T cell receptor beta chains were read from a single sample in a study of post-analysis software for immune sequencing data. TCRdb analysed the PCR reads with MiXCR anew, one entry per CDR3 protein. Of some 890,000 distinct CDR3 sequences in the sample, roughly 58% were seen once. The sequencing input was blood. These receptors all stem from a girl aged 5 to 17 with multiple sclerosis. Both conserved end residues are part of each CDR3. The order of the fields is CDR3 protein, CDR3 DNA, D gene, clone size, V gene, J gene. The D gene is left open where the match is weak. Where a row states a size, it is once, few, many or the class of an expanded clone; other rows omit it.

cdr3_aa: CASSLAQGYYEQYF
cdr3_nt: TGCGCCAGCAGCTTGGCACAGGGATACTACGAGCAGTACTTC
d_call: NA
clone_size: NA
v_call: TRBV5-1
j_call: TRBJ2-7

cdr3_aa: CSVGQLQGLSIYEQYF
cdr3_nt: TGCAGCGTTGGACAACTACAGGGGCTGTCCATCTACGAGCAGTACTTC
d_call: TRBD1
clone_size: few
v_call: TRBV29-1
j_call: TRBJ2-7

cdr3_aa: CASSPGRANYEQYF
cdr3_nt: TGTGCCAGCAGCCCGGGACGAGCGAACTACGAGCAGTACTTC
d_call: NA
clone_size: NA
v_call: TRBV7-9
j_call: TRBJ2-7

cdr3_aa: CAISPGQGLNEQFF
cdr3_nt: TGTGCCATCAGTCCGGGACAGGGGCTAAATGAGCAGTTCTTC
d_call: TRBD1
clone_size: NA
v_call: TRBV10-3
j_call: TRBJ2-1

cdr3_aa: CASGFRRLAGGKLGEQYF
cdr3_nt: TGTGCCAGCGGATTTCGGCGACTAGCGGGAGGCAAATTGGGTGAGCAGTACTTC
d_call: TRBD2
clone_size: NA
v_call: TRBV5-6
j_call: TRBJ2-7

cdr3_aa: CASSQGLAGPNEQFF
cdr3_nt: TGTGCCAGCAGCCAAGGACTAGCGGGACCTAATGAGCAGTTCTTC
d_call: TRBD2
clone_size: NA
v_call: TRBV3-1
j_call: TRBJ2-1

cdr3_aa: CSVSTSPFYNEQFF
cdr3_nt: TGCAGCGTTAGCACCTCACCTTTCTACAATGAGCAGTTCTTC
d_call: NA
clone_size: NA
v_call: TRBV29-1
j_call: TRBJ2-1

cdr3_aa: CASSQDSERVAGEQYF
cdr3_nt: TGCGCCAGCAGCCAAGACTCAGAGAGGGTCGCCGGGGAGCAGTACTTC
d_call: NA
clone_size: NA
v_call: TRBV4-1
j_call: TRBJ2-7

cdr3_aa: CASSLARRRGAAQPQHF
cdr3_nt: TGTGCCAGCAGCTTAGCTAGGAGAAGGGGGGCGGCGCAGCCCCAGCATTTT
d_call: NA
clone_size: NA
v_call: TRBV7-6
j_call: TRBJ1-5

cdr3_aa: CSATPTGRGTDMQYF
cdr3_nt: TGCAGTGCTACCCCGACAGGGCGCGGGACAGATATGCAGTATTTT
d_call: NA
clone_size: NA
v_call: TRBV20-1
j_call: TRBJ2-3

cdr3_aa: CASSFGGEAYEQYF
cdr3_nt: TGTGCCAGCAGCTTTGGAGGGGAAGCCTACGAGCAGTACTTC
d_call: NA
clone_size: NA
v_call: TRBV7-3
j_call: TRBJ2-7

cdr3_aa: CASSPQRVSGGMETQYF
cdr3_nt: TGTGCCAGCAGCCCCCAGAGAGTTAGCGGGGGGATGGAGACCCAGTACTTC
d_call: TRBD2
clone_size: few
v_call: TRBV7-2
j_call: TRBJ2-5

cdr3_aa: CASSWTGDSNQPQHF
cdr3_nt: TGTGCCAGCAGCTGGACAGGGGATAGCAATCAGCCCCAGCATTTT
d_call: TRBD1
clone_size: NA
v_call: TRBV27
j_call: TRBJ1-5

cdr3_aa: CASSQDRTSGAGEQYF
cdr3_nt: TGTGCCAGCAGCCAAGATCGGACTAGCGGAGCGGGAGAGCAGTACTTC
d_call: TRBD2
clone_size: few
v_call: TRBV4-2
j_call: TRBJ2-7

cdr3_aa: CASSVGTGNQRVYGYTF
cdr3_nt: TGTGCCAGCAGCGTAGGGACAGGGAATCAAAGGGTATATGGCTACACCTTC
d_call: TRBD1
clone_size: NA
v_call: TRBV9
j_call: TRBJ1-2

cdr3_aa: CSAVAGAGNEQFF
cdr3_nt: TGCAGTGCTGTAGCGGGAGCTGGCAATGAGCAGTTCTTC
d_call: TRBD2
clone_size: NA
v_call: TRBV20-1
j_call: TRBJ2-1

cdr3_aa: CASSPHSWAGVYEQYF
cdr3_nt: TGTGCCAGCAGCCCCCATTCCTGGGCAGGGGTCTACGAGCAGTACTTC
d_call: NA
clone_size: few
v_call: TRBV4-2
j_call: TRBJ2-7

cdr3_aa: CASSQGVQRGYNEQFF
cdr3_nt: TGTGCCAGCAGCCAGGGGGTCCAGCGGGGGTACAATGAGCAGTTCTTC
d_call: TRBD2
clone_size: NA
v_call: TRBV4-2
j_call: TRBJ2-1

cdr3_aa: CASSQDSAYEQYF
cdr3_nt: TGCGCCAGCAGTCAGGACAGCGCCTACGAGCAGTACTTC
d_call: NA
clone_size: NA
v_call: TRBV5-1
j_call: TRBJ2-7

cdr3_aa: CASSWDRDNEQFF
cdr3_nt: TGCGCCAGCAGCTGGGACAGGGACAATGAGCAGTTCTTC
d_call: TRBD1
clone_size: NA
v_call: TRBV5-1
j_call: TRBJ2-1

cdr3_aa: CSATRVEQYF
cdr3_nt: TGCAGTGCTACGAGGGTAGAGCAGTACTTC
d_call: NA
clone_size: once
v_call: TRBV20-1
j_call: TRBJ2-7

cdr3_aa: CASPLGLGQGPNEQCF
cdr3_nt: TGTGCCAGCCCACTTGGGCTGGGACAGGGTCCCAACGAGCAGTGCTTC
d_call: TRBD1
clone_size: NA
v_call: TRBV18
j_call: TRBJ2-4

cdr3_aa: CASSLAGRPNPNYGYTF
cdr3_nt: TGCGCCAGCAGCTTGGCAGGACGGCCAAACCCTAACTATGGCTACACCTTC
d_call: NA
clone_size: few
v_call: TRBV5-1
j_call: TRBJ1-2

cdr3_aa: CASSLGDRDYETQYF
cdr3_nt: TGCGCCAGCAGCTTGGGGGACAGGGACTACGAGACCCAGTACTTC
d_call: TRBD1
clone_size: few
v_call: TRBV5-1
j_call: TRBJ2-5

cdr3_aa: CSLLAEDQYTQYF
cdr3_nt: TGCAGCCTGTTAGCGGAGGATCAGTATACGCAGTATTTT
d_call: NA
clone_size: once
v_call: TRBV29-1
j_call: TRBJ2-3

cdr3_aa: CSASPARSYNEQFF
cdr3_nt: TGCAGTGCTAGCCCAGCGCGAAGTTACAATGAGCAGTTCTTC
d_call: NA
clone_size: few
v_call: TRBV20-1
j_call: TRBJ2-1

cdr3_aa: CASSLAGRNEYNEQFF
cdr3_nt: TGTGCCAGCAGCTTAGCGGGGCGGAACGAGTACAATGAGCAGTTCTTC
d_call: NA
clone_size: NA
v_call: TRBV7-8
j_call: TRBJ2-1

cdr3_aa: CASSKGEPGNEQFF
cdr3_nt: TGTGCCAGCAGCAAGGGGGAGCCGGGGAATGAGCAGTTCTTC
d_call: NA
clone_size: few
v_call: TRBV9
j_call: TRBJ2-1

cdr3_aa: CASSLWLRTGEDNEQFF
cdr3_nt: TGTGCCAGCAGCTTGTGGTTACGGACAGGGGAAGACAATGAGCAGTTCTTC
d_call: TRBD1
clone_size: NA
v_call: TRBV5-6
j_call: TRBJ2-1

cdr3_aa: CASSSRGRSSYNEQFF
cdr3_nt: TGTGCCAGCAGCTCGCGCGGGAGAAGCTCCTACAATGAGCAGTTCTTC
d_call: TRBD2
clone_size: once
v_call: TRBV7-3
j_call: TRBJ2-1

cdr3_aa: CSARAYYNEQFF
cdr3_nt: TGCAGTGCTAGGGCCTACTACAATGAGCAGTTCTTC
d_call: NA
clone_size: NA
v_call: TRBV20-1
j_call: TRBJ2-1

cdr3_aa: CSATRGADTDTQYF
cdr3_nt: TGCAGTGCTACTCGGGGGGCCGACACAGATACGCAGTATTTT
d_call: NA
clone_size: NA
v_call: TRBV20-1
j_call: TRBJ2-3

cdr3_aa: CAIGEETQYF
cdr3_nt: TGTGCCATCGGTGAAGAGACCCAGTACTTC
d_call: NA
clone_size: NA
v_call: TRBV10-3
j_call: TRBJ2-5